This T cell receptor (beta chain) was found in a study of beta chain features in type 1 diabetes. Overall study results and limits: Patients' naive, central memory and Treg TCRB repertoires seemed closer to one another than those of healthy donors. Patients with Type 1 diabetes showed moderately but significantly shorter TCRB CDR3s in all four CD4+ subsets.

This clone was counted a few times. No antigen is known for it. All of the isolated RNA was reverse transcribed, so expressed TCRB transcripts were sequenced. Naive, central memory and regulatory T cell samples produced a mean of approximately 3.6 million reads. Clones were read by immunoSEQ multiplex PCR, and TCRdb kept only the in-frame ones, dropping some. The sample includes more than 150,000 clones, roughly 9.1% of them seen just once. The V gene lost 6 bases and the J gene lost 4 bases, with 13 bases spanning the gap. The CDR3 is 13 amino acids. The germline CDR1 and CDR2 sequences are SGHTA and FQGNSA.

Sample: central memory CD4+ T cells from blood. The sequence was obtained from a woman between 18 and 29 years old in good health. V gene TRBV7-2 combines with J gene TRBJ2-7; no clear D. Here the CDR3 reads CASSFDKTYEQYF. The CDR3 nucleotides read TGTGCCAGCAGTTTTGACAAAACTTACGAGCAGTACTTC.